What follows is one T cell receptor (beta chain) and its context. Its antigen is unknown. Only in-frame clones appear in the TCRdb table, and some are missing; sequencing was by immunoSEQ multiplex PCR. This sample carries 80,000 to 100,000 clones, just over 90% of them seen once, and the ten largest clones take around 0.33%. The sample is drawn from a study of OX40 agonist ivuxolimab in advanced cancers. The overall study: Patients received the agonistic anti-OX40 (CD134) antibody ivuxolimab. The group had a mean age of about 60 years, ranged from roughly 23 to 79, and was 75% to 85% male. Notes on the study in general: More expanded clones were found, on average, in CD8+ than in CD4+ T cells.

There are 17 residues in the CDR3. The germline CDR1 and CDR2 sequences are SGHKS and YYEKEE (reference sequence). The V and J ends lost 0 bases and 2 bases respectively, with 16 bases between them. The input for sequencing was CD4+ or CD8+ T cells sorted from blood, taken in a trial of the OX40 agonist ivuxolimab. The sequence was collected from an adult with an advanced solid tumor such as melanoma, head and neck, liver or kidney cancer. V gene TRBV5-5 combines with J gene TRBJ2-3, with D perhaps TRBD1 (6 bases). CDR3 in amino acids: CASSLGGQSLYTDTQYF. Here the CDR3 DNA reads TGTGCCAGCAGCTTGGGGGGGCAGTCCCTGTACACAGATACGCAGTATTTT.